This note documents a single TCR beta chain sequence. The table came from immunoSEQ multiplex PCR; TCRdb's copy has only in-frame clones and leaves some out. In the table there are about 160,000 clones, under 90% of which are singletons. The sample comes from a study of cytomegalovirus exposure and HLA in healthy donors. What was sequenced was PBMCs. The clonotype originates from a woman under 30 in good health and CMV-seropositive.

CDR3 sequence: CSVGEYTEAFF. CDR3 DNA: TGCAGCGTTGGGGAGTACACTGAAGCTTTCTTT. The rearrangement uses TRBV29-1 and TRBJ1-1; D is unresolved. The V end was cut by 4 bases, the J end by 3 bases, with 6 bases between. This CDR3 has 11 residues. CDR1 is SQVTM and CDR2 is ANQGSEA in the germline V gene.